Detailed here is one TCR beta chain. Its antigen is currently not known. No much larger clone is present one base from it, and per-base qualities are unavailable. The cohort was made up of approximately 670 healthy bone marrow donors. Cohort members were all nominally healthy when sampled, although unrecorded immune exposures were likely present. The donor tested CMV seronegative, placing the donor among the 300 to 400 seronegative members of the cohort. Every donor gave a peripheral blood sample, and the peripheral blood mononuclear cells from that sample were used for TCR beta sequencing. Genomic DNA extraction from the blood cell samples was performed with the Qiagen DNeasy Blood Extraction Kit. The entry originates in a study of cytomegalovirus exposure and HLA in healthy donors (TCRdb year 2017). Study-level background: In an earlier analysis of some 550 of the donors, around 290 Gb of sequence data and 90 million to 120 million unique TCR beta sequences from roughly 190 million T cells were reported. About 330 gigabases of sequencing data and 70 million to 100 million unique TCR sequences made up an early release that covered about 640 HLA-typed donors. Of the roughly 420 genotyped donors, 81% were placed in the genetic ancestry cluster associated with self-reported Caucasian donors. The study aimed to test whether signatures of past pathogen exposure could be identified by cataloging public T cell receptors. The study profiled the T cell repertoires of under 850 subjects by immunosequencing and related them to cytomegalovirus serostatus. A separate validation cohort of some 130 different subjects was used in addition to the roughly 670-subject first cohort. High-throughput TCR immunosequencing, statistical association of individual TCRs with disease status, and machine learning were combined to predict cytomegalovirus infection status. A later analysis re-analyzed previously published TCR beta repertoires from hundreds of donors and added high-resolution HLA genotyping to study TCR occurrence patterns. Rather than drawing on any new phenotypic data, the later analysis identified candidate immune exposures from TCR beta sequences and the way those sequences occurred across donors. An earlier analysis of some 500 of the donors used high-throughput TCR beta sequencing to judge whether each TCR beta V gene segment behaved as functional or pseudogenic. Donor age, sex, ethnicity and CMV serostatus were compiled together with the repertoire data. A later genetic analysis took genome-wide SNP genotypes for 398 of the 666 donors and used that subset as a discovery cohort. All discovery cohort repertoires had been generated using a single sequencing platform. Class I and class II HLA loci were covered by the typing at four-digit resolution. The number of donors typed differed by locus, with roughly 620-640 for A, B, C, DRB1 and DQB1, around 500 for DQA1, 600 to 610 for DPA1, and around 460 for DPB1. Because of strong linkage in the cohort, five DR-DQ haplotypes were treated as single units for association and clustering. Among 398 genotyped donors of the cohort, an average of about 240,000 unique TCR beta nucleotide sequences were sequenced per donor, roughly 20% of them non-productive.

Overall study results and their limits: A further reported finding was that TCR beta sequences accurately predicted the HLA-A and HLA-B alleles for most subjects in the first cohort. A few of the identified cytomegalovirus-associated TCR beta chains were confirmed in vitro to be specific for cytomegalovirus antigens. Some IMGT-functional V segments, including TRBV6-2 and TRBV6-3, could not be distinguished by the 87-base-pair reads and were therefore excluded. According to a later analysis, TCR association rates differed among HLA loci, with DRB1 alleles showing the most associated TCRs and HLA-C alleles showing the fewest. In a later genetic analysis, fewer N-insertions in productive TCRs were reported among donors in an Asian-associated ancestry cluster than the roughly 670-donor mean. An association between a missense DCLRE1C variant and V-gene and J-gene trimming of TCR beta chains was found in a later genetic analysis and replicated in an independent cohort. The authors suggested that the approach could potentially be extended to other disease states and immunological phenotypes. Across donors, most TCR sequences were observed very rarely, whereas some public TCRs were present in many individuals. Because some donors lacked HLA typing at each locus, the association tests relied only on the typed subset. A later analysis reported that several top co-occurrence clusters appeared linked to parvovirus B19, influenza, CMV and Epstein-Barr virus. In this cohort, only TCR beta chains were sequenced, and detectable features were limited by the absence of alpha or paired-chain data. In an earlier analysis of 450 to 750 of the donors, most TCR beta V segments appeared in productive rearrangements about 87% or about 30% of the time, broadly matching IMGT annotations. When HLA alleles, especially DR and DQ, strongly co-occurred, attributing TCR associations to individual alleles was difficult. A later analysis found that HLA-associated TCR beta chains were more clonally expanded and had lower generation probabilities than equally common non-associated chains. Immune exposure information for the cohort was limited to CMV serostatus. Over 15 rarely observed V segments, including chromosome 9 orphons, were excluded from the earlier analysis of about 500 of the donors because counts were too low. Linkage disequilibrium might explain the correlated functional status among segregating V segments, but an unknown experimental factor could not be ruled out. A later analysis associated 17,000 or so TCR beta sequences with specific HLA alleles at a false discovery rate of 0.05. A cluster of highly shared sequence variants was judged likely to represent a technical artifact of the sequencing pipeline. Presence/absence analyses assumed roughly uniform sequencing depth across donors, an assumption that may not hold. The study gave a list of under 200 TCR beta chains associated with cytomegalovirus. According to a later analysis, most CMV-associated TCR beta chains appeared to be HLA-restricted, and the HLA associations seemed to be driven largely by CMV exposure. The classifier was reported to diagnose cytomegalovirus status with high specificity and sensitivity in both the original and validation cohorts.

The protocol used for the library was the immunoSEQ multiplex PCR assay. For the multiplex PCR, a mixture combining 60 forward primers for TCR Vbeta segments and 13 reverse primers for TCR Jbeta segments was used. The CDR3 region of rearranged TCR beta genes was amplified from genomic DNA with a multiplex PCR assay. Amplified TCR beta libraries were sequenced as 87-base-pair reads on the Illumina HiSeq System. Under the source paper's analysis protocol: In a later analysis, tens of millions of unique TCR beta chains were counted across the 650 to 750 repertoires, and roughly 10 million of these chains were shared by at least two donors. Raw reads were error-corrected and collapsed into unique sequences with a nearest-neighbor algorithm that merged closely related sequences to remove PCR and sequencing errors. CDR3 sequences were aligned to IMGT reference sequences to assign V, D and J gene segments. For a sequence to be retained, at least a six-nucleotide match to both a V gene segment and a J gene segment was required. Rearrangements were classified as productive when the CDR3 lacked stop codons and remained in frame with V and J, and all other rearrangements were classified as non-productive. Following IMGT convention, CDR3 was defined as the stretch from the second conserved V-encoded cysteine to the conserved J-encoded phenylalanine. Sequences without an unambiguous match to a single V gene segment were excluded from the earlier analysis of about 630 of the donors. An earlier analysis of fewer than 650 of the donors classified V segments as functional when productive rearrangements were above 56.7% and as segregating when the standard deviation between donors was above 5%. A statistical classification framework was built to diagnose cytomegalovirus status from the catalog of TCR beta chain sequences. In a later analysis, V and J genes were assigned by comparing TCR nucleotide sequences against IMGT/GENE-DB human TR gene sequences. A later analysis assigned CDR3 sequences and most-parsimonious VDJ recombination scenarios with the TCRdist pipeline. A later analysis defined each TCR beta chain by its CDR3 amino acid sequence plus V-gene family, and excluded reads lacking a unique V-gene family. In a later analysis, 550 to 650 highly shared, low-generation-probability nucleotide sequences were removed to address suspected cross-contamination and a sequencing artifact. In a later analysis, a clonal expansion index for each public chain was calculated from normalized within-repertoire ranks of inferred template counts. In a later analysis, generation probabilities were computed with a VDJ recombination model fitted to out-of-frame rearrangements, and the resulting probabilities were checked against IGoR. In a later analysis, hypergeometric tests were used to score TCR-TCR, TCR-HLA and TCR-CMV co-occurrence, with a repertoire-size bias correction applied to TCR pairs. False discovery rates were estimated in a later analysis by permuting HLA or CMV assignments 20 times. In a later analysis, co-occurring TCRs were grouped with DBSCAN, and TCRdist sequence similarity was added when clustering was performed within HLA-allele-positive subsets. Repertoires with fewer than 30,000 or more than 120,000 public chains, plus five repertoires with anomalous nucleotide sharing, were excluded from co-occurrence clustering. TCRdb carries this immuneACCESS record with in-frame sequences only. Its versions omit some clonotypes, under half of them owing to an unresolved V gene in the studies checked, with the rest unexplained. The V and J calls and clone size are taken from that table; D and trimming were inferred from the DNA. In this sample the table shows about 200,000 clones, approximately 83% of which occur a single time. Of the sample, 0.08% to 0.1% falls within the top ten clones.

CDR1 SGHRS and CDR2 YFSETQ are derived from the germline V gene. V loses 1 base, J loses 6 bases, and the germline ends lie 12 bases apart. Spanning cysteine to phenylalanine, the CDR3 consists of 14 amino acids. This entry keeps only the CDR3 DNA: 42 bases, framed from base 1. This receptor was obtained from a boy between 2 and 15 years old in good health and CMV-seronegative. The sequence is built from TRBV5-1 and TRBJ2-3, with TRBD1 perhaps the D gene, on 5 matching bases. The sample consisted of PBMCs. Read as DNA, the sequence is TGCGCCAGCAGCTTGTTGACAGTAGGGGATACGCAGTATTTT. The encoded protein is CASSLLTVGDTQYF.